Each of the 32 T cell receptor beta chains below was sequenced from the same sample in a study of CD8 T cells in Susac syndrome. cDNA came from about 0.5 to 1 ug RNA primed by random hexamers. One entry per CDR3 protein, called by TCRdb with MiXCR from the immunoSEQ multiplex PCR reads. In the table there are approximately 90,000 distinct CDR3 sequences, approximately 92% of which are singletons. Sequenced: CD8+ T cells from PBMCs. Receptors were obtained from a human donor in good health.

This chain links TRBV20-1 with TRBJ1-3; a possible D gene is TRBD1 (6 bases). The CDR3 runs to 17 residues. V was cut by 5 bases and J by 4 bases, with 24 bases left in between. CDR1 DFQATT and CDR2 SNEGSKA come from the germline V gene (reference sequence). Here the CDR3 DNA reads TGCAGTGCTTTTGGGGGGGCCCAGGGAGGAAAAGGAAACACCATATATTTT. Its translation: CSAFGGAQGGKGNTIYF.

CDR3 sequence: CASTPSHRGAEAFF. In DNA, the CDR3 is TGTGCCAGTACTCCCAGCCACCGAGGGGCTGAAGCTTTCTTT. This chain links TRBV19 with TRBJ1-1, with TRBD1 as a possible D gene (5 bases). Looked up from germline, CDR1 is LNHDA and CDR2 is SQIVND (reference sequence). Trimming pared 7 bases from V and 6 bases from J, leaving 18 bases between. The CDR3 contains 14 residues.

This clonotype occurred a few times. The chain combines TRBV29-1 with TRBJ1-4; unclear D gene. CDR1 and CDR2 from the germline V gene are SQVTM and ANQGSEA. V gave up 3 bases and J gave up 6 bases, with 11 bases separating them. The CDR3 is made up of 13 amino acids. The CDR3 loop reads CSVDSGKDEKLFF. The CDR3 DNA reads TGCAGCGTTGATTCGGGGAAGGATGAAAAACTGTTTTTT.

This chain's CDR3 is CAISESGRMNTGELFF. The CDR3 nucleotides are TGTGCCATCAGTGAGTCGGGACGGATGAACACCGGGGAGCTGTTTTTT. This chain joins TRBV10-3 and TRBJ2-2, with D perhaps assigned TRBD1 or TRBD2 (5 bases each). Germline V gene data show CDR1 as ENHRY and CDR2 as SYGVKD. This CDR3 comprises 16 residues. The V end was cut by 0 bases, the J end by 1 base, with 9 bases between.

The chain has TRBV6-5 and TRBJ2-7; D unclear. Germline CDR1 MNHEY, CDR2 SVGAGI. The length of the CDR3 is 15 residues. With 1 base removed from V and 2 bases from J, the gap between germline ends came to 12 bases. The CDR3 DNA follows: TGTGCCAGCAGTTACTTCGAGCACGGTCCCTACGAGCAGTACTTC. It yields the protein CASSYFEHGPYEQYF.

J is TRBJ2-3 and V is TRBV29-1; TRBD1 matches 8 bases. The CDR3 has 14 residues. After removal of 4 bases from V and 2 bases from J, the junction contained 5 bases not matched to a gene. CDR1 is SQVTM, CDR2 ANQGSEA, per germline. DNA of the CDR3: TGCAGCGTTGCAGGGGGCACACACACAGATACGCAGTATTTT. Protein sequence: CSVAGGTHTDTQYF.

The chain couples TRBV10-3 to TRBJ1-1; D is perhaps TRBD1 (6 bases). V was pared by 9 bases and J by 5 bases, with 22 bases between. This CDR3 has 15 residues. Germline V lookup: CDR1 ENHRY, CDR2 SYGVKD. The CDR3 sequence: CAIREGGMGRTEAFF. The CDR3 coding sequence is TGTGCCATAAGAGAAGGGGGGATGGGTCGGACTGAAGCTTTCTTT.

The gene calls are TRBV5-4 and TRBJ1-1; no reliable D call. V gave up 1 base and J gave up 4 bases, with 8 bases separating them. The CDR3 is made up of 13 amino acids. Germline V gene data show CDR1 as SGHNT and CDR2 as YYREEE (reference sequence). This CDR3 is CASSLQRGTEAFF. In DNA form, the CDR3 reads TGTGCCAGCAGCTTGCAACGCGGCACTGAAGCTTTCTTT.

This clonotype was found once. The chain has TRBV25-1 and TRBJ1-1; TRBD1 might be the D (6 bases). Per germline, CDR1 MGHDK and CDR2 SYGVNS. The CDR3 extends over 13 amino acids. V lost 6 bases and J 3 bases, leaving 11 bases between the germline ends. The DNA of the CDR3 is TGTGCCAGCAGCTCCGGACAGTACACTGAAGCTTTCTTT. Its translation: CASSSGQYTEAFF.

V gene TRBV27 combines with J gene TRBJ2-3; D is possibly TRBD1 or TRBD2 (6 bases each). This CDR3 comprises 15 residues. The V gene lost 3 bases and the J gene lost 5 bases, with 15 bases spanning the gap. CDR1 MNHEY and CDR2 SMNVEV come from the germline V gene (reference sequence). The CDR3 spells CASSFRGGRRDTQYF. The CDR3 region has the DNA TGTGCCAGCAGTTTCCGAGGGGGGCGAAGAGATACGCAGTATTTT.

The chain carries TRBV7-9 and TRBJ2-5; perhaps D is TRBD1 or TRBD2 (5 bases each). Trimming pared 5 bases from V and 2 bases from J, leaving 15 bases between. CDR3 size: 15 residues. CDR1 is SEHNR, CDR2 FQNEAQ, per germline (reference sequence). CDR3 in amino acids: CASSIEGRSQETQYF. CDR3 in DNA: TGTGCCAGCAGCATAGAGGGACGGTCACAAGAGACCCAGTACTTC. Full variable domain (remainder filled in from reference TRBV7-9 and TRBJ2-5): DTGVSQNPRHKITKRGQNVTFRCDPISEHNRLYWYRQTLGQGPEFLTYFQNEAQLEKSRLLSDRFSAERPKGSFSTLEIQRTEQGDSAMYLCASSIEGRSQETQYFGPGTRLLVL.

Here the CDR3 DNA reads TGTGCCAGCAGCCCCGGGCCGGTTTCAGAGGGATTAGATACGCAGTATTTT. The encoded protein is CASSPGPVSEGLDTQYF. This sequence joins TRBV5-6 and TRBJ2-3, with D perhaps TRBD2 (5 bases). The V gene lost 4 bases and the J gene lost 5 bases, with 23 bases spanning the gap. This CDR3 is 17 amino acids long. Germline assignment: CDR1 SGHDT and CDR2 YYEEEE.

The gene calls are TRBV27 and TRBJ2-5; TRBD2 might be the D (5 bases). CDR3 length: 14 residues. V lost 3 bases and J 5 bases, leaving 13 bases between the germline ends. Germline V gives CDR1 MNHEY, CDR2 SMNVEV (reference sequence). The CDR3 DNA reads TGTGCCAGCAGTTTCGGCCGGGAAGGCGAGACCCAGTACTTC. Amino acid sequence: CASSFGREGETQYF.

This chain links TRBV18 with TRBJ2-1, with 9 positions matching TRBD2. The germline V gene has CDR1 KGHSH and CDR2 LQKENI. V lost 3 bases to trimming and J lost 2 bases; unmatched junction nucleotides: 8. The CDR3 is 17 residues long. The CDR3 loop reads CASSPRGSGGTYNEQFF. CDR3 bases: TGTGCCAGCTCACCTAGAGGTAGCGGGGGTACCTACAATGAGCAGTTCTTC.

This sequence joins TRBV9 and TRBJ1-5; D remains ambiguous. CDR1 and CDR2 from the germline V gene are SGDLS and YYNGEE. This CDR3 spans 15 amino acids. V was pared by 0 bases and J by 3 bases, with 10 bases between. The chain's CDR3 is CASSVDGSLNQPQHF. CDR3 bases: TGTGCCAGCAGCGTAGACGGCAGCCTCAATCAGCCCCAGCATTTT. The full variable domain, in which reference TRBV9 and TRBJ1-5 provide the parts outside the CDR3, is DSGVTQTPKHLITATGQRVTLRCSPRSGDLSVYWYQQSLDQGLQFLIQYYNGEERAKGNILERFSAQQFPDLHSELNLSSLELGDSALYFCASSVDGSLNQPQHFGDGTRLSIL.

This clonotype was recorded once. This chain connects TRBV13 to TRBJ2-5, with D possibly TRBD2 on 5 matching bases. The CDR3 contains 15 residues. Germline assignment: CDR1 PRHDT and CDR2 FYEKMQ (reference sequence). Trimming shortened V by 3 bases and J by 7 bases, and 18 bases separated the two germline ends. The CDR3 protein is CASSLVSEDSGTQYF. The CDR3 region has the DNA TGTGCCAGCAGCTTGGTTTCGGAGGACTCGGGGACCCAGTACTTC.

The chain joins TRBV6-5 to TRBJ1-6; D gene uncertain. V gave up 11 bases and J gave up 9 bases, with 17 bases separating them. The CDR3 runs to 13 residues. In germline, CDR1 is MNHEY, CDR2 SVGAGI. The CDR3: CACRPGGGSPLHF. The CDR3, as DNA: TGTGCCTGTCGACCCGGCGGTGGTTCACCCCTCCACTTT.

The chain employs TRBV4-1 and TRBJ2-4, with 8 bases identical to TRBD2. There are 16 residues in the CDR3. The V and J ends lost 6 bases and 1 base, in that order; junction bases with no gene match: 8. In germline, CDR1 is MGHRA, CDR2 YSYEKL. The CDR3 protein is CASSPGSGGAKNIQYF. DNA for the CDR3: TGCGCCAGCAGTCCCGGCTCGGGAGGGGCCAAAAACATTCAGTACTTC.

This clonotype has just a few counts. V is TRBV29-1 and J is TRBJ2-7, with 10 bases identical to TRBD1. CDR1 and CDR2 from the germline V gene are SQVTM and ANQGSEA. The CDR3 consists of 12 residues. The J segment lost 2 bases and the V segment lost 7 bases, leaving 2 bases of the junction unmatched. CDR3 DNA: TGCAGCGCCGGACAGGGGGCCTACGAGCAGTACTTC. This encodes CSAGQGAYEQYF.

V gene TRBV5-6 combines with J gene TRBJ2-7; D may be TRBD1 or TRBD2 (5 bases each). CDR1 and CDR2 (germline): SGHDT, YYEEEE. V dropped 0 bases and J dropped 6 bases, with 7 bases sitting between them. This CDR3 comprises 12 residues. The CDR3 loop reads CASSLGGVEQYF. CDR3 nucleotide sequence: TGTGCCAGCAGCTTGGGAGGGGTCGAGCAGTACTTC.

This clonotype occurred a few times. V usage is TRBV12-3 or TRBV12-4 and J usage is TRBJ2-7; no definite D call. The length of the CDR3 is 12 residues. V was trimmed by 6 bases and J by 2 bases, leaving 8 bases between them. The CDR3 DNA sequence: TGTGCCAGCAGCTTATATGCCTACGAGCAGTACTTC. Translating gives CASSLYAYEQYF.

The gene calls are TRBV19 and TRBJ2-7; D possibly corresponds to TRBD2 (6 bases). The germline V gene encodes CDR1 LNHDA and CDR2 SQIVND (reference sequence). The CDR3 length is 14 residues. V was shortened by 5 bases and J by 5 bases, with 16 bases between the two germline ends. The CDR3, as DNA: TGTGCCAGTAGTGATTCAGGAGGGGCCAACGAGCAGTACTTC. Its protein product is CASSDSGGANEQYF.

The chain combines TRBV27 with TRBJ2-5; 7 bases are a match to TRBD1. V trimming: 1 base; J trimming: 5 bases; junction bases outside the gene matches: 7. Germline CDR1 MNHEY, CDR2 SMNVEV (reference sequence). The CDR3 runs to 15 residues. CDR3 nucleotides: TGTGCCAGCAGTTTATACCCAGGGGGTAGCGAGACCCAGTACTTC. This translates into CASSLYPGGSETQYF.

The genes are TRBV6-5 and TRBJ2-7, with D unclear. The CDR3 length is 15 residues. V shed 0 bases and J shed 1 base, with 10 bases lying between them. Germline V gives CDR1 MNHEY, CDR2 SVGAGI. CDR3 amino acids: CASSYSKRTSYEQYF. The CDR3 coding sequence is TGTGCCAGCAGTTACTCCAAAAGAACATCCTACGAGCAGTACTTC.

The CDR3 spells CSARSLGGGTDTQYF. The DNA for the CDR3 is TGCAGTGCTAGATCTCTTGGGGGGGGCACAGATACGCAGTATTTT. The gene calls are TRBV20-1 and TRBJ2-3, with TRBD2 matching over 7 bases. From germline, CDR1 is DFQATT and CDR2 SNEGSKA (reference sequence). With 2 bases clipped from V and 1 base from J, the junction kept 6 bases outside the gene matches. The CDR3 has 15 residues.

The chain joins TRBV2 to TRBJ1-6; 8 bases map to TRBD1. Trimming at V came to 7 bases and at J to 2 bases, leaving 7 bases not matched to a gene. Germline V gene lookup returns CDR1 SNHLY and CDR2 FYNNEI. The CDR3 spans 16 residues. The CDR3 DNA is TGTGCCAGCAAAGTGGGACAGGAGACCTATAATTCACCCCTCCACTTT. Amino acid sequence: CASKVGQETYNSPLHF.

The chain employs TRBV11-1 and TRBJ2-3; a possible D gene is TRBD1 (5 bases). The CDR3 loop spans 16 amino acids. Trimming took 2 bases from V and 3 from J, leaving 15 bases between them. The germline V gene encodes CDR1 SGHAT and CDR2 FQDESV (reference sequence). CDR3 residues: CASSLFQRPGTDTQYF. The CDR3 nucleotides are TGTGCCAGCAGCTTATTTCAACGTCCAGGGACAGATACGCAGTATTTT.

V and J are TRBV5-1 and TRBJ2-3; D is uncertain. CDR1 is SGHRS, CDR2 YFSETQ, per germline. With 0 bases removed from V and 0 bases from J, the gap between germline ends came to 11 bases. The CDR3 sequence is 16 residues long. CDR3 coding DNA: TGCGCCAGCAGCTTGGTCATCGGAAACAGCACAGATACGCAGTATTTT. This translates into CASSLVIGNSTDTQYF.

The rearrangement joins TRBV13 to TRBJ2-3, with TRBD2 as a possible D gene (7 bases). Per germline, CDR1 PRHDT and CDR2 FYEKMQ (reference sequence). The V gene lost 3 bases and the J gene lost 4 bases, with 23 bases spanning the gap. This CDR3 comprises 18 residues. The CDR3 protein is CASSFSAEAGAGADTQYF. The CDR3, as DNA: TGTGCCAGCAGCTTTTCAGCCGAGGCGGGGGCCGGGGCAGATACGCAGTATTTT.

The rearrangement links TRBV2 to TRBJ2-7; 8 bases match TRBD1. With 10 bases clipped from V and 5 bases from J, the junction kept 10 bases outside the gene matches. This CDR3 region has 13 residues. The germline gives CDR1 SNHLY, CDR2 FYNNEI. CDR3 DNA: TGTGCCACCCTTTCGGACAGGGCCAACGAGCAGTACTTC. Translated, it gives CATLSDRANEQYF.

This rearrangement joins TRBV2 to TRBJ1-1, with 7 bases identical to TRBD1. Germline trimming cut 8 bases from V and 1 base from J; bases unmatched to any gene: 4. Germline-derived CDR1 and CDR2 are SNHLY and FYNNEI. CDR3 length equals 13 residues. In DNA form, the CDR3 reads TGTGCCAGCGGCTGGACAGGGAACACTGAAGCTTTCTTT. Amino acid sequence: CASGWTGNTEAFF.

This chain links TRBV7-2 with TRBJ2-5; 11 nucleotides line up with TRBD2. The trim removed 6 bases at V and 5 bases at J, leaving 8 bases unmatched. This CDR3 is built from 15 residues. Germline loops: CDR1 SGHTA, CDR2 FQGNSA. CDR3 residues: CASSLSGGAGETQYF. CDR3 sequence (DNA): TGTGCCAGCAGTCTTAGCGGGGGGGCTGGGGAGACCCAGTACTTC.